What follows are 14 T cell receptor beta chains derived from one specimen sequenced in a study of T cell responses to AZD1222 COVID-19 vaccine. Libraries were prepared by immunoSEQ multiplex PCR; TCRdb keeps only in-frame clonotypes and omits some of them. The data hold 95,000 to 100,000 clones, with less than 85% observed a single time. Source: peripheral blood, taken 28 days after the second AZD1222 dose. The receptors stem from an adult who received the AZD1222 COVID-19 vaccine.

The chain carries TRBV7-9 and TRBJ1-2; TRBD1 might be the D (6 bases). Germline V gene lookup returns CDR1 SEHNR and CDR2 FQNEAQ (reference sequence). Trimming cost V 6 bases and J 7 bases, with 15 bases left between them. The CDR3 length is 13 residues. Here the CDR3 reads CASSTTGKAGYTF. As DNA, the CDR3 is TGTGCCAGCAGTACAACAGGGAAGGCTGGCTACACCTTC.

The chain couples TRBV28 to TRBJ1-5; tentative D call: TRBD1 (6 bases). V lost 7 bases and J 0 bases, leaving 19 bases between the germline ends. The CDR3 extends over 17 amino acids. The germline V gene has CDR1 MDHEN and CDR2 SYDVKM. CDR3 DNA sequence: TGTGCCAGCACCCCCCCTCCGGGACATAGTAGCAATCAGCCCCAGCATTTT. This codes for CASTPPPGHSSNQPQHF.

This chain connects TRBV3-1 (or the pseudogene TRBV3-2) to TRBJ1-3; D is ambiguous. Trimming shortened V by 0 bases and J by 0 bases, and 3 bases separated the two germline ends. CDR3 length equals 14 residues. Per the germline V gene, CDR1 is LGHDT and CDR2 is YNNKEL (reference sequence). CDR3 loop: CASSQDVSGNTIYF. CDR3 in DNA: TGTGCCAGCAGCCAAGACGTCTCTGGAAACACCATATATTTT.

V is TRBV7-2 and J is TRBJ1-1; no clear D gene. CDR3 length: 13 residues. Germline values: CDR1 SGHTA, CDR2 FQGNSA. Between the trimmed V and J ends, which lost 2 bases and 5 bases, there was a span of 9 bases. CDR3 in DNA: TGTGCCAGCAGCTTACGGGGTCGTACTGAAGCTTTCTTT. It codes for CASSLRGRTEAFF.

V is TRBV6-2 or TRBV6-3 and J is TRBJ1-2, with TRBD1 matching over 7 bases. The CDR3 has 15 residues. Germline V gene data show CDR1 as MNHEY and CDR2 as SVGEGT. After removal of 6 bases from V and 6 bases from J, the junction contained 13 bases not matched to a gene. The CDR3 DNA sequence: TGTGCCAGCAGCACACCGGGACAGCTAAGTCATGGCTACACCTTC. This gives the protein CASSTPGQLSHGYTF.

The CDR3 sequence: CASSLSGYEQYF. Here the CDR3 DNA reads TGTGCCAGCAGCTTAAGCGGCTACGAGCAGTACTTC. The genes are TRBV7-9 and TRBJ2-7, with a possible D match to TRBD2 (5 bases). V dropped 2 bases and J dropped 3 bases, with 5 bases sitting between them. Germline CDR1 SEHNR, CDR2 FQNEAQ (reference sequence). The CDR3 covers 12 residues. Full variable domain (rest looked up from reference TRBV7-9 and TRBJ2-7): DTGVSQNPRHKITKRGQNVTFRCDPISEHNRLYWYRQTLGQGPEFLTYFQNEAQLEKSRLLSDRFSAERPKGSFSTLEIQRTEQGDSAMYLCASSLSGYEQYFGPGTRLTVT.

CDR3 DNA: TGTGCCAGCAGCGGTGGGGGGGCTAGCGGGATGTACGAGCAGTACTTC. It specifies CASSGGGASGMYEQYF. The genes are TRBV9 and TRBJ2-7; 9 bases are shared with TRBD2. Trimming took 3 bases from V and 4 from J; bases not matched to a gene: 11. CDR1 is SGDLS and CDR2 is YYNGEE in the germline V gene. The CDR3 runs to 16 residues.

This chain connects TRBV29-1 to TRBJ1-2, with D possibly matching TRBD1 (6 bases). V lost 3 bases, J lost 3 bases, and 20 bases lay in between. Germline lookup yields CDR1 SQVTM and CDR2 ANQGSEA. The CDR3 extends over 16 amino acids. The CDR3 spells CSVEGAPGRNYYGYTF. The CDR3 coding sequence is TGCAGCGTTGAGGGGGCACCGGGACGGAATTACTATGGCTACACCTTC.

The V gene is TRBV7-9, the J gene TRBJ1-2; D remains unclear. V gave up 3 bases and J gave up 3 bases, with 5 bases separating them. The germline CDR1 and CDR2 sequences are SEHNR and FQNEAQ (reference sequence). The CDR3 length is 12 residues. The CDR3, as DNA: TGTGCCAGCAGCTTGGTTCACTATGGCTACACCTTC. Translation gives CASSLVHYGYTF.

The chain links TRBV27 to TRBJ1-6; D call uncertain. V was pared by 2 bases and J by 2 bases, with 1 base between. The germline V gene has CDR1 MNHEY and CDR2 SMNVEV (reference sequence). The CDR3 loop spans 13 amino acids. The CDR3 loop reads CASSLTYNSPLHF. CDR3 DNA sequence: TGTGCCAGCAGTTTAACCTATAATTCACCCCTCCACTTT.

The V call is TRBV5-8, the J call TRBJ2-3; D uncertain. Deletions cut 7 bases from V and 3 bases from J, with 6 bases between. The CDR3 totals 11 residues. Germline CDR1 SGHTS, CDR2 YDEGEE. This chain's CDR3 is CASARTDTQYF. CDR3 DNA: TGTGCCAGCGCCCGTACAGATACGCAGTATTTT.

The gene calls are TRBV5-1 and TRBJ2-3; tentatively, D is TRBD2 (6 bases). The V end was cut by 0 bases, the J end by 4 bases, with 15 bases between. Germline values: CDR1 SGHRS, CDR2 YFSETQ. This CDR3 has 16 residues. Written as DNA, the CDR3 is TGCGCCAGCAGCTTGGTTGGCGGGATGTCTGCAGATACGCAGTATTTT. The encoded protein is CASSLVGGMSADTQYF.

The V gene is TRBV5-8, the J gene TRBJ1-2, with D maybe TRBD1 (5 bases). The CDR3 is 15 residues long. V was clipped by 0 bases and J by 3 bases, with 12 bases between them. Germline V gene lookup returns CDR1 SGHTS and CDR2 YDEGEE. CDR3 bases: TGTGCCAGCAGCTTGGAGGGAACCAGGGACTATGGCTACACCTTC. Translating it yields CASSLEGTRDYGYTF.

CDR3 region: CASSLRTGSLNTEAFF. DNA for the CDR3: TGTGCCAGCAGCTTGAGGACAGGGTCTCTGAACACTGAAGCTTTCTTT. The rearrangement uses TRBV13 and TRBJ1-1; 8 bases map to TRBD1. Germline trimming cut 3 bases from V and 0 bases from J; bases unmatched to any gene: 6. CDR3 length: 16 residues. CDR1 and CDR2 (germline): PRHDT, FYEKMQ (reference sequence).